These 18 T cell receptor beta chains were sequenced from one sample in a study of CD8+ T cells in alopecia areata (dated by TCRdb to between 2017 and 2018). Library construction relied on the immunoSEQ multiplex PCR assay. RNA was extracted from all samples and reverse transcribed into cDNA as template for TCR sequencing. Imported from immuneACCESS, the table was reduced by TCRdb to in-frame sequences with V and J called. These copies leave out some clones; in studies compared against another copy, an unresolved V gene accounts for under half, and the cause of the remainder is not known. In all, the sample holds under 150,000 clones, and about 50% of those were seen once. The top ten constitute 0.46% of the sample. The sample's time point label is to be understood as: about four weeks on oral tofacitinib. The intended sense of this specimen's treatment or condition label: oral pan-JAK inhibitor, 5-10 mg twice daily.

Sequencing used CD4+ T cells sorted from blood, obtained at week 4, from a patient treated with tofacitinib. These receptor sequences come from a human donor with alopecia areata.

This clone was seen a handful of times. The chain carries TRBV18 and TRBJ1-1; 12 nucleotides agree with TRBD1. The trim removed 4 bases at V and 3 bases at J, leaving 3 bases unmatched. Germline V CDR1 and CDR2: KGHSH, LQKENI. The CDR3 is made up of 15 amino acids. This chain's CDR3 is CASSLGTGGYTEAFF. CDR3 DNA: TGTGCCAGCTCACTAGGGACAGGGGGCTACACTGAAGCTTTCTTT.

The chain combines TRBV9 with TRBJ2-2; D not resolved. Trimming left V 2 bases short and J 0 bases short, with 14 bases between. The CDR3 contains 17 residues. Germline V CDR1 and CDR2: SGDLS, YYNGEE. The CDR3 region has the DNA TGTGCCAGCAGCGTTCCGGGCTGGACGTCGAACACCGGGGAGCTGTTTTTT. This codes for CASSVPGWTSNTGELFF.

V usage is TRBV29-1 and J usage is TRBJ2-7; 9 bases align to TRBD1. The J segment lost 4 bases and the V segment lost 4 bases, leaving 2 bases of the junction unmatched. In germline, CDR1 is SQVTM, CDR2 ANQGSEA. CDR3 length: 12 residues. CDR3 amino acids: CSVVQGAYEQYF. CDR3 nucleotides: TGCAGCGTTGTACAGGGGGCTTACGAGCAGTACTTC.

The sample holds a few counts of this clone. This chain links TRBV29-1 with TRBJ2-2; D uncertain. The CDR3 has 12 residues. CDR1 is SQVTM and CDR2 is ANQGSEA in the germline V gene. The V end lost 0 bases, the J end lost 7 bases, and 6 bases lay between the germline ends. The CDR3 region has the DNA TGCAGCGTTGAAGATCTGGGCGGGGAGCTGTTTTTT. Translated: CSVEDLGGELFF.

The chain links TRBV6-1 to TRBJ1-1, with TRBD1 matching 8 bases. This CDR3 has 15 residues. Per germline, CDR1 MNHNS and CDR2 SASEGT. With 6 bases clipped from V and 5 bases from J, the junction kept 11 bases outside the gene matches. CDR3: CASSSGQGGRTEAFF. CDR3 DNA sequence: TGTGCCAGCAGCTCCGGACAGGGCGGTCGTACTGAAGCTTTCTTT.

The chain uses TRBV4-2 and TRBJ2-6; tentatively, D is TRBD1 or TRBD2 (5 bases each). The CDR3 totals 17 residues. V was pared by 4 bases and J by 0 bases, with 13 bases between. Germline lookup yields CDR1 LGHNA and CDR2 YNFKEQ. The CDR3 nucleotides read TGTGCCAGCAGCCTCCGGGACGGACGCTCTGGGGCCAACGTCCTGACTTTC. As protein: CASSLRDGRSGANVLTF.

V usage is TRBV30 and J usage is TRBJ1-4; D gene ambiguous. Germline CDR1 reads GTSNPN; CDR2 reads SVGIG (reference sequence). V lost 6 bases and J 5 bases, leaving 16 bases between the germline ends. The CDR3 totals 14 residues. CDR3 in amino acids: CACFSGSFNEKLFF. In DNA form, the CDR3 reads TGTGCCTGCTTCTCGGGCAGCTTCAATGAAAAACTGTTTTTT.

V and J are TRBV5-1 and TRBJ2-7; D unclear. With 0 bases removed from V and 2 bases from J, the gap between germline ends came to 0 bases. CDR3 length: 11 residues. Germline CDR1 SGHRS, CDR2 YFSETQ. The DNA of the CDR3 is TGCGCCAGCAGCTTGGCCTACGAGCAGTACTTC. Its translation is CASSLAYEQYF.

V gene TRBV11-2 combines with J gene TRBJ2-7, with 9 bases that match TRBD1. Germline assignment: CDR1 SGHAT and CDR2 FQNNGV. Trimming cost V 7 bases and J 0 bases; bases outside gene matches: 4. CDR3 length equals 14 residues. The chain's CDR3 is CASTRQGDSYEQYF. The CDR3 DNA sequence: TGTGCCAGCACAAGACAGGGGGACTCCTACGAGCAGTACTTC.

The V gene is TRBV9, the J gene TRBJ2-3; TRBD1 or TRBD2 may be the D gene (5 bases each). CDR1 is SGDLS and CDR2 is YYNGEE in the germline V gene. The ends were cut back, 7 bases at V and 2 bases at J, with 14 bases in the middle. The CDR3 spans 14 residues. The CDR3 loop reads CASQEGRLTDTQYF. The CDR3 DNA follows: TGTGCCAGCCAAGAGGGACGACTCACAGATACGCAGTATTTT.

The J gene is TRBJ2-3, the V gene TRBV5-4; the match to TRBD2 covers 7 bases. After removal of 1 base from V and 4 bases from J, the junction contained 9 bases not matched to a gene. CDR3 length: 16 amino acids. Germline CDR1 and CDR2: SGHNT and YYREEE (reference sequence). The DNA of the CDR3 is TGTGCCAGCAGCTTGTGGCTAGCGGCCACTGCAGATACGCAGTATTTT. Its protein is CASSLWLAATADTQYF.

The rearrangement joins TRBV30 to TRBJ1-2, with 10 nucleotides matching TRBD1. CDR1 and CDR2 (germline): GTSNPN, SVGIG (reference sequence). The CDR3 length is 15 residues. V dropped 2 bases and J dropped 6; count of bases not matched to a gene: 9. CDR3 nucleotide sequence: TGTGCCTGGAGTTTGGGACAGGGGAAGAATAATGGCTACACCTTC. Residues: CAWSLGQGKNNGYTF.

V is TRBV9 and J is TRBJ2-6; D is possibly TRBD1 (5 bases). This CDR3 has 16 residues. Germline CDR1 SGDLS, CDR2 YYNGEE. With 0 bases removed from V and 2 bases from J, the gap between germline ends came to 9 bases. In DNA, the CDR3 is TGTGCCAGCAGCGTAGGGGTAGGGGCTGGGGCCAACGTCCTGACTTTC. Translated: CASSVGVGAGANVLTF.

With respect to this clone: The sample has other DNA sequences that encode this CDR3 too. The rearrangement joins TRBV5-1 to TRBJ1-6, with unresolved D. With 0 bases removed from V and 4 bases from J, the gap between germline ends came to 8 bases. Per the germline V gene, CDR1 is SGHRS and CDR2 is YFSETQ. The CDR3 loop spans 15 amino acids. CDR3 nucleotides: TGCGCCAGCAGCTTGGGGCAGGATTATAATTCACCCCTCCACTTT. Its translation is CASSLGQDYNSPLHF. Complete variable domain (other parts from reference TRBV5-1 and TRBJ1-6): KAGVTQTPRYLIKTRGQQVTLSCSPISGHRSVSWYQQTPGQGLQFLFEYFSETQRNKGNFPGRFSGRQFSNSRSEMNVSTLELGDSALYLCASSLGQDYNSPLHFGNGTRLTVT.

This chain links TRBV30 with TRBJ1-6, with 7 bases lining up with TRBD1. V shed 1 base, J shed 9 bases, and the junction held 9 bases outside the gene matches. The CDR3 spans 15 residues. Germline values: CDR1 GTSNPN, CDR2 SVGIG (reference sequence). For the CDR3, the DNA is TGTGCCTGGAGTGCTACCCAGGGGGGTATTTCACCCCTCCACTTT. This sequence encodes CAWSATQGGISPLHF.

CDR3 sequence: CASRDGQTNTEAFF. CDR3 DNA: TGTGCCAGCAGGGACGGACAGACGAACACTGAAGCTTTCTTT. J is TRBJ1-1 and V is TRBV6-5, with a tentative D call TRBD1 (6 bases). Germline assignment: CDR1 MNHEY and CDR2 SVGAGI. Trimming shortened V by 6 bases and J by 1 base, and 12 bases separated the two germline ends. CDR3 size: 14 residues.

In this sample, this clone turned up once. The V gene is TRBV7-9, the J gene TRBJ2-7, with no clear D. The CDR3 has 11 residues. Germline V CDR1 and CDR2: SEHNR, FQNEAQ (reference sequence). V lost 8 bases to trimming and J lost 3 bases, with 8 bases between them. CDR3 DNA sequence: TGTGCCAGCGGACGAAACTACGAGCAGTACTTC. Protein product: CASGRNYEQYF.

The table lists this clone with a few counts. This chain connects TRBV30 to TRBJ2-1; no firm D call. The CDR3 has 12 residues. The V gene lost 2 bases and the J gene lost 10 bases, with 12 bases spanning the gap. Germline V lookup: CDR1 GTSNPN, CDR2 SVGIG (reference sequence). The CDR3 reads CAWSNTRTEQFF. The CDR3 coding sequence is TGTGCCTGGAGTAACACCCGGACCGAGCAGTTCTTC.